This T cell receptor beta chain appears in the sequencing data of a study of cytomegalovirus exposure and HLA in healthy donors. Study observations and caveats: The classifier reportedly diagnosed cytomegalovirus status with high specificity and sensitivity.

Per germline, CDR1 LNHDA and CDR2 SQIVND (reference sequence). This CDR3 region has 12 residues. Trimming left V 6 bases short and J 5 bases short, with 11 bases between. About this clone itself: Antigen: not known.

Healthy bone marrow donors supplied every sample. Both 60 Vbeta primers and 13 Jbeta primers went into the PCR. The protocol was immunoSEQ multiplex PCR, while the TCRdb copy is restricted to in-frame clones and leaves out a portion. Among fewer than 250,000 clones listed, just over 75% were seen once. The sequence came from a man aged 18-30 years in good health and CMV-seronegative. Sequencing was carried out using PBMCs. This chain links TRBV19 with TRBJ2-7; no definite D call. The CDR3 sequence is CASRTRRNEQYF. CDR3 nucleotides: TGTGCCAGTAGGACCCGGCGGAACGAGCAGTACTTC.